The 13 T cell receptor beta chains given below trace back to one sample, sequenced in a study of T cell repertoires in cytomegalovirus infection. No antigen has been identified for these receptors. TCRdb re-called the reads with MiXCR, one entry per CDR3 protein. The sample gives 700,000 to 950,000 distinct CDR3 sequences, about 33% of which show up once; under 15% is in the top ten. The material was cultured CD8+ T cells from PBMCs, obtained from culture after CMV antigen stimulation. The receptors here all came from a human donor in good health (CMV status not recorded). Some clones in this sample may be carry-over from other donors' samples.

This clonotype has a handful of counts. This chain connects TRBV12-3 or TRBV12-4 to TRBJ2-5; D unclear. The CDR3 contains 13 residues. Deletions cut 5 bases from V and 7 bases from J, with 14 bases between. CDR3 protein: CASSPDVWGTQYF. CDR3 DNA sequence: TGTGCCAGCAGTCCGGACGTCTGGGGGACCCAGTACTTC.

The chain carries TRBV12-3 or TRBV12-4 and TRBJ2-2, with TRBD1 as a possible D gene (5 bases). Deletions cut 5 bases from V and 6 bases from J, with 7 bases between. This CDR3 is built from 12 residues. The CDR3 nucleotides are TGTGCCAGCAGTAGGGGTGCCGGGGAGCTGTTTTTT. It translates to CASSRGAGELFF.

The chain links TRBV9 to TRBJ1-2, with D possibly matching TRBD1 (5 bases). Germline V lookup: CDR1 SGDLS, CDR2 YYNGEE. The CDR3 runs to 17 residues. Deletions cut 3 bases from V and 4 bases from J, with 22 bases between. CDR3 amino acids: CASSGRDSRHGGYGYTF. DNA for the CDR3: TGTGCCAGCAGCGGAAGGGATTCTCGTCACGGGGGCTATGGCTACACCTTC.

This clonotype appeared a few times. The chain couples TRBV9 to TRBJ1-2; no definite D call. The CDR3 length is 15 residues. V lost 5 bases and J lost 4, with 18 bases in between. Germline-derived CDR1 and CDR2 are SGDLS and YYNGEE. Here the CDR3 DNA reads TGTGCCAGCAGTATCCAGCGCTCCCGGACCTATGGCTACACCTTC. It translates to CASSIQRSRTYGYTF.

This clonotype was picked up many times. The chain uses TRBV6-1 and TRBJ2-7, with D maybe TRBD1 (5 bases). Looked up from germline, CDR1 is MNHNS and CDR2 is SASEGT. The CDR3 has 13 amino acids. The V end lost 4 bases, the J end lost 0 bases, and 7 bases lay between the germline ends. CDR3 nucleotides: TGTGCCAGCAGTGCCGGACACTCCTACGAGCAGTACGTC. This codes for CASSAGHSYEQYV.

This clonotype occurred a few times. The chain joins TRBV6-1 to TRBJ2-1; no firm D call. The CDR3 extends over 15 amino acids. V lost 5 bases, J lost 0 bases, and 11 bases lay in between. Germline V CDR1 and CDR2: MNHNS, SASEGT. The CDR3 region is CASSQGPSSYNEQFF. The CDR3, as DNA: TGTGCCAGCAGTCAAGGACCGAGCTCCTACAATGAGCAGTTCTTC.

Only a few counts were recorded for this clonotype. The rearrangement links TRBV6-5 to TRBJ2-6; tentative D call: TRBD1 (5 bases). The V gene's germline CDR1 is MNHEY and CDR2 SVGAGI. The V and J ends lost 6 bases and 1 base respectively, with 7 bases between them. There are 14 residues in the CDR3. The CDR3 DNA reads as TGTGCCAGCAGCCAGGGTTCTGGGGCCAACGTCCTGACTTTC. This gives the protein CASSQGSGANVLTF.

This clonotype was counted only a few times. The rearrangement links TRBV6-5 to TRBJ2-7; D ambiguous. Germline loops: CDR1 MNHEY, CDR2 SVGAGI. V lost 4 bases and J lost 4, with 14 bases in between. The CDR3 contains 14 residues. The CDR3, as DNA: TGTGCCAGCAGTTTGACTCCGCGTTTTTACGAGCAGTACTTC. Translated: CASSLTPRFYEQYF.

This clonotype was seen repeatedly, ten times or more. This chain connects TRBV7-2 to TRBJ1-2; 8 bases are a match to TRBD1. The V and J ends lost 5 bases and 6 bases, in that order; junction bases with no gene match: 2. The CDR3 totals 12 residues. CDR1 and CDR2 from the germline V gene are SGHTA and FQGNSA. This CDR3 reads CASSETGDGYTF. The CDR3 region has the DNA TGTGCCAGCAGCGAGACAGGGGATGGCTACACCTTC.

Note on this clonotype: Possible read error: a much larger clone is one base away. The DNA for the CDR3 is TGTGCCAGCAGTGACTTTGGGGCCACCGAGGAGCTGTTTTTT. This encodes CASSDFGATEELFF. The V and J genes are TRBV6-5 and TRBJ2-2; possible D gene TRBD1, 5 bases. From germline, CDR1 is MNHEY and CDR2 SVGAGI. The CDR3 consists of 14 residues.

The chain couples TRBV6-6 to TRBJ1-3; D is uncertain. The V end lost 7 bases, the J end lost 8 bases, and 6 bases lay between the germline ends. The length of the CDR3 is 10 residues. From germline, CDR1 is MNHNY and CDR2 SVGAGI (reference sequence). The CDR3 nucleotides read TGTGCCAGCACCTCGGACACCATATATTTT. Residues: CASTSDTIYF.

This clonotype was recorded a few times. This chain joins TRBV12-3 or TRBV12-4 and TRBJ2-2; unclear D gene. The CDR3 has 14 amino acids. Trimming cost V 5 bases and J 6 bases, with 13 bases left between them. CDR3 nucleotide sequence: TGTGCCAGCAGTCTTACCGGGCCCTCCGGGGAGCTGTTTTTT. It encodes CASSLTGPSGELFF.

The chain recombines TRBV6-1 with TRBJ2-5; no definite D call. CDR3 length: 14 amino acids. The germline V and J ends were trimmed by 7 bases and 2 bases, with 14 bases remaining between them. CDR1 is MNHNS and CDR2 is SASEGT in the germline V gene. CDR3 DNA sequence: TGTGCCAGCACCTACTCCGGGCCTCAAGAGACCCAGTACTTC. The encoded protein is CASTYSGPQETQYF.